Sequencing of this TCR beta chain was carried out in a study of blood T cell repertoires in COVID-19. Assay used: immunoSEQ multiplex PCR; TCRdb lists only in-frame clones, some missing. The sample contains some 360,000 clones, about 87% of which appear only once. This clone was detected once. This CDR3 is 13 amino acids long. In germline, CDR1 is LGHDT, CDR2 YNNKEL (reference sequence). V lost 5 bases, J lost 12 bases, and 9 bases stayed unmatched. The specimen was peripheral blood. This TCR derives from a woman aged 55-69 years with COVID-19, enrolled during active disease. The chain employs TRBV3-1 (or the pseudogene TRBV3-2) and TRBJ1-2, with 10 nucleotides matching TRBD1. The CDR3 here is CASSNRTGGSHTF. CDR3 bases: TGTGCCAGCAGCAATAGGACAGGGGGGAGCCACACCTTC.